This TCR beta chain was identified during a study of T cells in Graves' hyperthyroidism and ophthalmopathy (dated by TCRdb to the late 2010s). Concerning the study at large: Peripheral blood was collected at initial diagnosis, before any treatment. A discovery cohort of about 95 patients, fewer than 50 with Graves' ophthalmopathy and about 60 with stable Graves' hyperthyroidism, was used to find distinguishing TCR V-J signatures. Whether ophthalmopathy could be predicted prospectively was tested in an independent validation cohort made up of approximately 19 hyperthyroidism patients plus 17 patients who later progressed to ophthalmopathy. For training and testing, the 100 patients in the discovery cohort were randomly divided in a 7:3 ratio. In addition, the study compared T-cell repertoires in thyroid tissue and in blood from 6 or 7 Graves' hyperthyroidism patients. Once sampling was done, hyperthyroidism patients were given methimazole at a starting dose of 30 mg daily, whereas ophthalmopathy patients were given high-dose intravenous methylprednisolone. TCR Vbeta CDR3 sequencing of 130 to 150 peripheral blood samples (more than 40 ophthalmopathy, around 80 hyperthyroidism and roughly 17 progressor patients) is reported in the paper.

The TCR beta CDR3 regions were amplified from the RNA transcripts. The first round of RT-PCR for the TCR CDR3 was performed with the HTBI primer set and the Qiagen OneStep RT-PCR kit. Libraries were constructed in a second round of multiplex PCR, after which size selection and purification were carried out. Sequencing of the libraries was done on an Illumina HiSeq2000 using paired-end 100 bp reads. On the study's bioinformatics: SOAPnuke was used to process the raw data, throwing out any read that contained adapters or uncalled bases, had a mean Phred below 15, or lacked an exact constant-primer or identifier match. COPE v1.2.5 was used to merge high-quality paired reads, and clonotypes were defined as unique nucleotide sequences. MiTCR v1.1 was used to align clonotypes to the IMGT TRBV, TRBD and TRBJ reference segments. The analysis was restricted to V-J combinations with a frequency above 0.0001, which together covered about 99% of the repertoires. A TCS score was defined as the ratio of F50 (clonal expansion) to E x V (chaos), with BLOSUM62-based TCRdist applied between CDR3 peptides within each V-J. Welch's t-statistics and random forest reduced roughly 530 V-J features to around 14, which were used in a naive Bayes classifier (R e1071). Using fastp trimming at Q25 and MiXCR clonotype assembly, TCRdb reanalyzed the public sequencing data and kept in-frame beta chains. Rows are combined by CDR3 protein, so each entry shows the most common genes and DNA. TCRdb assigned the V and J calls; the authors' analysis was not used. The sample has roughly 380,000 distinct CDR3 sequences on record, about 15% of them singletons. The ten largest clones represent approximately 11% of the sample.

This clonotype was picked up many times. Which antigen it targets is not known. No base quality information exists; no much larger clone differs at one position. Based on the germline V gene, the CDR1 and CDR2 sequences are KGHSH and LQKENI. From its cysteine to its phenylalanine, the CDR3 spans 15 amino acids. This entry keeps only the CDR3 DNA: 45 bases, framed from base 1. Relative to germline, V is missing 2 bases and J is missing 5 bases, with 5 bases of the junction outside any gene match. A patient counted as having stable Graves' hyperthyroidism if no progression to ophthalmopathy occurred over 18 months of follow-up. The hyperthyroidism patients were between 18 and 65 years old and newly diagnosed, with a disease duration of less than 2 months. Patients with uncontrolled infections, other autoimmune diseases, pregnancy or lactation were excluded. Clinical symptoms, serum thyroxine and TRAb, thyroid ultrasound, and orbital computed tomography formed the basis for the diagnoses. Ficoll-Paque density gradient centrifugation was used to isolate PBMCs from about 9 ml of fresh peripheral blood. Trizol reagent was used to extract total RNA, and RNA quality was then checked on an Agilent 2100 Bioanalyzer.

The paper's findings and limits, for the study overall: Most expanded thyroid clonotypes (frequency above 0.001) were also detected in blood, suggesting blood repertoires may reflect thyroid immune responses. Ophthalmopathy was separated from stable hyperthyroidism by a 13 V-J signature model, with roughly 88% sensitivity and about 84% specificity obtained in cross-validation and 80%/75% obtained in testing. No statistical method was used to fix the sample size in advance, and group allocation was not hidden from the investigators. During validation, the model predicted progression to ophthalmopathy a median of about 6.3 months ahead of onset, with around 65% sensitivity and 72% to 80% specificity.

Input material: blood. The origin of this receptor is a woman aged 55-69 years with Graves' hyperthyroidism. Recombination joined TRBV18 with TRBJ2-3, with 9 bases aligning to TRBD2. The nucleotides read TGTGCCAGCTCACCAGTTAGCGGGAGCGGAGATACGCAGTATTTT. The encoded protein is CASSPVSGSGDTQYF. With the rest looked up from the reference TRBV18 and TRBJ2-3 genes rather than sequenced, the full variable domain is NAGVMQNPRHLVRRRGQEARLRCSPMKGHSHVYWYRQLPEEGLKFMVYLQKENIIDESGMPKERFSAEFPKEGPSILRIQQVVRGDSAAYFCASSPVSGSGDTQYFGPGTRLTVL.